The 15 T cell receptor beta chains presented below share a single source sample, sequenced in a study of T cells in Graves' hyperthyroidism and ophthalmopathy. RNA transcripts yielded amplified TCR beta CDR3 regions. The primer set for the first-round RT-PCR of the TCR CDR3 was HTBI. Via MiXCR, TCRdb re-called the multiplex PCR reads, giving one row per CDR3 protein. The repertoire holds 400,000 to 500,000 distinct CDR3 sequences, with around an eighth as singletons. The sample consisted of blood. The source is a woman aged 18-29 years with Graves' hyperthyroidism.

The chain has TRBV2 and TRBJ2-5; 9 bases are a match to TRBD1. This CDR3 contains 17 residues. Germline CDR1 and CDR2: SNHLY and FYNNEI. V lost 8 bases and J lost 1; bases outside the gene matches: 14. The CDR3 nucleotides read TGTGCCAGCCAATACGCTTGGGACAGGGCTGGCCAAGAGACCCAGTACTTC. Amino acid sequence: CASQYAWDRAGQETQYF.

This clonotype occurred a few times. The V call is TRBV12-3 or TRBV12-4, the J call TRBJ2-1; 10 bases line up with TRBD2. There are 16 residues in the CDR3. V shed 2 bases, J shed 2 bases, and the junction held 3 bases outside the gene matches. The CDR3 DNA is TGTGCCAGCAGTTTACCTAGCGGGAGAGCCTACAATGAGCAGTTCTTC. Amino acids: CASSLPSGRAYNEQFF.

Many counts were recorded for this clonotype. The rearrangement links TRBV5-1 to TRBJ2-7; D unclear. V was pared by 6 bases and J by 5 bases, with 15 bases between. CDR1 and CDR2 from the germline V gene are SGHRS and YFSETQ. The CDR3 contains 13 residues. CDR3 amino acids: CASNGLGNHEQYF. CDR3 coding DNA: TGCGCCAGCAACGGTCTGGGGAACCACGAGCAGTACTTC.

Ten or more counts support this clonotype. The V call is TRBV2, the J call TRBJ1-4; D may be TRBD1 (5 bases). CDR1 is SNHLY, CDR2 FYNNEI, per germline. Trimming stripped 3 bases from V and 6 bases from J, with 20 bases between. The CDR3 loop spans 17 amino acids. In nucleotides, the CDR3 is TGTGCCAGCAGTGACAGACTACGAGACAGTGGCGATGAAAAACTGTTTTTT. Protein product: CASSDRLRDSGDEKLFF.

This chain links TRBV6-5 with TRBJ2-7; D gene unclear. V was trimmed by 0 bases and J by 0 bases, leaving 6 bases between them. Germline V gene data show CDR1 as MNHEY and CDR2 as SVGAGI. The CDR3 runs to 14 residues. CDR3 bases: TGTGCCAGCAGTTACTCCCCTTCCTCCTACGAGCAGTACGTC. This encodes CASSYSPSSYEQYV.

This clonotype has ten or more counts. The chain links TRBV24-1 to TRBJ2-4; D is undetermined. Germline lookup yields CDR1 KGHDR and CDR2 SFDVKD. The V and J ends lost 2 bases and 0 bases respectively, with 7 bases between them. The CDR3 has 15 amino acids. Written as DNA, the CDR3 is TGTGCCACCAGTGATTCGACAACAGCCAAAAACATTCAGTACTTC. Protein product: CATSDSTTAKNIQYF.

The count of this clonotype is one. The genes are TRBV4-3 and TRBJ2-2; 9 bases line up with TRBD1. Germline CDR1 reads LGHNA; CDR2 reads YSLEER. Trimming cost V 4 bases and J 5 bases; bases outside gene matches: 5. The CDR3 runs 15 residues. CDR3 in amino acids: CASSLGQGWTGELFF. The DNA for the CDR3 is TGCGCCAGCAGCCTTGGACAGGGGTGGACCGGGGAGCTGTTTTTT.

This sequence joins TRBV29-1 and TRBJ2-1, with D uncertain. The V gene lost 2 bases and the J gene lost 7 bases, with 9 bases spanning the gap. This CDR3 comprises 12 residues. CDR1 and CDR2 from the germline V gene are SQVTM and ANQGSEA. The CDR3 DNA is TGCAGCGTTGAAAAGACCGGAAATGAGCAGTTCTTC. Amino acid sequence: CSVEKTGNEQFF.

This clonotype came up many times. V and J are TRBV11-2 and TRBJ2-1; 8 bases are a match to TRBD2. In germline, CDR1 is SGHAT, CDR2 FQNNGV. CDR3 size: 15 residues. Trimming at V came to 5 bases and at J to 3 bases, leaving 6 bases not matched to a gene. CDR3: CASSTAGVIYNEQFF. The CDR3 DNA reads TGTGCCAGCAGCACAGCGGGAGTGATCTACAATGAGCAGTTCTTC.

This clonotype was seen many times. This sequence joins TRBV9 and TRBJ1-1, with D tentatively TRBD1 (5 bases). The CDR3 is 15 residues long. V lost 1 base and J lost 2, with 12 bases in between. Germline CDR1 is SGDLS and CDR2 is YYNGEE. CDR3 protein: CASSVYPTANTEAFF. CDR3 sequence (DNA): TGTGCCAGCAGCGTATACCCGACAGCTAACACTGAAGCTTTCTTT.

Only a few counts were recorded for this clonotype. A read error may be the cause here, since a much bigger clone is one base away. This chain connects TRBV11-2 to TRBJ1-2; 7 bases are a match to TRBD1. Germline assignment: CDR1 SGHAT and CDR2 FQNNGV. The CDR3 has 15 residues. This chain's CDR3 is CANSLGPGGESGYTF. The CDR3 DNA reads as TGTGCCAACAGCTTAGGTCCAGGGGGAGAGTCTGGCTACACCTTC.

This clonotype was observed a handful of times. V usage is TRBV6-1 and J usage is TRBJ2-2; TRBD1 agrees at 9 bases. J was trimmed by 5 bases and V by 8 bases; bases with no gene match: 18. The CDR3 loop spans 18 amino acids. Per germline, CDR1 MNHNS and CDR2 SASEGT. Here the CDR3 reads CASPKWRGQGVGTGELFF. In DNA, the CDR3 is TGTGCCAGCCCGAAATGGAGGGGACAGGGTGTGGGAACCGGGGAGCTGTTTTTT.

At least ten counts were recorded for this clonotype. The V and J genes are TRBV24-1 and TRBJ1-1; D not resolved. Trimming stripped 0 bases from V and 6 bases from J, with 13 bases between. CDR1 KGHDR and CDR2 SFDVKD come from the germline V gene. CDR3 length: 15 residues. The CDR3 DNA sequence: TGTGCCACCAGTGATTTGCCGGGTAGCTTACCTGAAGCTTTCTTT. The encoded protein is CATSDLPGSLPEAFF.

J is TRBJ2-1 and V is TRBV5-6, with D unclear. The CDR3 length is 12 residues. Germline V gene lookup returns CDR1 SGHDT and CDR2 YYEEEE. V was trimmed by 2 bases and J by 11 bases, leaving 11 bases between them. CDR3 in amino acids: CASSFSSSQQFF. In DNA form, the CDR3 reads TGTGCCAGCAGCTTTTCTTCAAGTCAGCAGTTCTTC.

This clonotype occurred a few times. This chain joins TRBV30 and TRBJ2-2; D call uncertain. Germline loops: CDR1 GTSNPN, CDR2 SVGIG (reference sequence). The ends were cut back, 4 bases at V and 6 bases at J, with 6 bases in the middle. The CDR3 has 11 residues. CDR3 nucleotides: TGTGCCTGGATGGCGGCCGGGGAGCTGTTTTTT. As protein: CAWMAAGELFF.